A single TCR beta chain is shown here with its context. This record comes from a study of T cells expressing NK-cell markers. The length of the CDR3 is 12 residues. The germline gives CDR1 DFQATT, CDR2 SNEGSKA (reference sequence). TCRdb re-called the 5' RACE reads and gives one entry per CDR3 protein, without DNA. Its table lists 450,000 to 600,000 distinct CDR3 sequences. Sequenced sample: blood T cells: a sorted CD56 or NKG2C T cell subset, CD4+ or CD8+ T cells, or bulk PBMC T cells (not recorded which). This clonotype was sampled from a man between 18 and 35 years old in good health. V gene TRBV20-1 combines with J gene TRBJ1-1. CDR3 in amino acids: CSAKPANTEAFF.